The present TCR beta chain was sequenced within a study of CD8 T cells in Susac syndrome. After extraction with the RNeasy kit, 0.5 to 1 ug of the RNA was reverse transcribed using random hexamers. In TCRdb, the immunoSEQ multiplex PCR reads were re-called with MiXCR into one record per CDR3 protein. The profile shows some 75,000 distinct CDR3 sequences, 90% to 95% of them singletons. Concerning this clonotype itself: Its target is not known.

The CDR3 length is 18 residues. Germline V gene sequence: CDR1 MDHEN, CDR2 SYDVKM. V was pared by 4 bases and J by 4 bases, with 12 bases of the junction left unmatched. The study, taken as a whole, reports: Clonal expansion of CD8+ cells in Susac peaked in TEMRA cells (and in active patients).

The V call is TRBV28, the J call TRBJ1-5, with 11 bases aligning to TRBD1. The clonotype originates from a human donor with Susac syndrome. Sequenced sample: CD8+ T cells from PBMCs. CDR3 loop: CASSSNPGDRGKNQPQHF. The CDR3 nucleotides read TGTGCCAGCAGTTCAAACCCCGGGGACAGGGGGAAAAATCAGCCCCAGCATTTT.